Sequencing of this TCR beta chain was carried out in a study of CD8 T cells in Susac syndrome. V gave up 4 bases and J gave up 12 bases, with 22 bases separating them. The CDR3 totals 15 residues. The RNA input was roughly 0.45 to 1 ug, and it was reverse transcribed with random hexamers. In TCRdb, the immunoSEQ multiplex PCR reads were re-called with MiXCR into one record per CDR3 protein. This table holds about 190,000 distinct CDR3 sequences, under 97% found once. This TCR derives from a human donor with Susac syndrome. The chain uses TRBV12-3 or TRBV12-4 and TRBJ2-1; tentative D call: TRBD2 (6 bases). Sequencing input: CD4+ T cells from PBMCs. The CDR3: CASSWAGRGNNRQFF. For the CDR3, the DNA is TGTGCCAGCAGTTGGGCGGGACGAGGGAATAATAGGCAGTTCTTC.